Presented here are 27 T cell receptor beta chains from one specimen sequenced in a study of T-cell reconstitution after alpha-beta-depleted transplantation in children. As it was prepared, the TCRbeta library received unique molecular identifiers. In TCRdb, the PCR reads were re-called with MiXCR into one record per CDR3 protein. The table has approximately 240,000 distinct CDR3 sequences, about a tenth seen once. Here the sequenced sample was PBMCs, taken before TCRalphabeta/CD19-depleted stem cell transplant. The receptor source for this set is a child younger than two with acute myeloid leukemia, due to receive a stem cell transplant.

CDR3 region: CASSTADSGTQYF. In DNA, the CDR3 is TGTGCCAGCAGCACCGCGGACTCGGGGACCCAGTACTTC. The rearrangement joins TRBV11-3 to TRBJ2-5, with D maybe TRBD2 (5 bases). Germline V gene data show CDR1 as SGHNT and CDR2 as YENEEA. V was clipped by 5 bases and J by 7 bases, with 14 bases between them. The length of the CDR3 is 13 residues.

Ten or more counts support this clonotype. The rearrangement links TRBV12-3 or TRBV12-4 to TRBJ1-1; 8 bases match TRBD1. The CDR3 loop spans 14 amino acids. The V segment lost 7 bases and the J segment 0 bases; nucleotides outside the gene matches: 4. As DNA, the CDR3 is TGTGCCAGCACTCCGACAGGGGTGAACACTGAAGCTTTCTTT. It translates to CASTPTGVNTEAFF.

In this sample, this clonotype turned up many times. This sequence joins TRBV29-1 and TRBJ2-7, with D unclear. CDR3 size: 11 residues. Trimming pared 4 bases from V and 7 bases from J, leaving 11 bases between. Germline V CDR1 and CDR2: SQVTM, ANQGSEA. CDR3 nucleotides: TGCAGCGTTGTTGGTGGTGGGGAGCAGTACTTC. As protein: CSVVGGGEQYF.

This clonotype was observed many times. The CDR3 protein is CASSLRDIQGDTEAFF. The CDR3 DNA follows: TGTGCCAGCAGTTTGAGAGACATCCAGGGGGACACTGAAGCTTTCTTT. The chain is built from TRBV28 and TRBJ1-1; TRBD1 agrees at 7 bases. In germline, CDR1 is MDHEN, CDR2 SYDVKM. V was clipped by 3 bases and J by 3 bases; unmatched bases: 10. CDR3 size: 16 residues.

This clonotype was seen many times. The genes are TRBV20-1 and TRBJ2-2; D perhaps matches TRBD2 (5 bases). Trimming took off 0 bases at V and 6 bases at J, with 11 bases between the two ends. This CDR3 region has 14 residues. Germline V gene sequence: CDR1 DFQATT, CDR2 SNEGSKA (reference sequence). The CDR3 loop is CSARDSTISGELFF. CDR3 DNA sequence: TGCAGTGCTAGAGATTCGACTATTTCCGGGGAGCTGTTTTTT.

This clonotype was counted at least ten times. The chain recombines TRBV5-5 with TRBJ2-7; a possible D gene is TRBD1 (6 bases). The length of the CDR3 is 14 residues. V lost 4 bases and J 3 bases, leaving 14 bases between the germline ends. Germline CDR1 and CDR2: SGHKS and YYEKEE (reference sequence). CDR3 bases: TGTGCCAGCAGCGATATAAACAGGGACTACGAGCAGTACTTC. Translating gives CASSDINRDYEQYF.

This clonotype was observed at least ten times. The genes are TRBV10-2 and TRBJ1-5, with 8 bases fitting TRBD1. The germline gives CDR1 WSHSY, CDR2 SAAADI. The CDR3 has 18 amino acids. Unmatched junction bases numbered 12, after V lost 3 bases and J lost 2 bases. The CDR3: CASSDLGQGKRGNQPQHF. In DNA form, the CDR3 reads TGCGCCAGCAGTGATTTAGGACAGGGTAAGAGGGGCAATCAGCCCCAGCATTTT.

Note on this clonotype: A read error may explain this, as a much larger clone is one base away. The chain links TRBV6-1 to TRBJ2-3, with 7 bases matching TRBD2. CDR1 and CDR2 from the germline V gene are MNHNS and SASEGT. The CDR3 is 15 amino acids. The CDR3, as DNA: TGTGCCAGCAGTTTGGGCGGGAGTATGTCAGATAAGCAGTATTTT. This translates into CASSLGGSMSDKQYF.

The table lists this clonotype with many counts. The chain links TRBV29-1 to TRBJ2-7; TRBD1 aligns across 7 bases. CDR1 SQVTM and CDR2 ANQGSEA come from the germline V gene. V was pared by 5 bases and J by 1 base, with 11 bases of the junction left unmatched. The CDR3 consists of 15 residues. This CDR3 reads CSVQIKGQLSYEQYF. The CDR3 coding sequence is TGCAGCGTTCAGATAAAGGGACAGCTATCCTACGAGCAGTACTTC.

With respect to this clonotype: A read error may be the cause here, since a much bigger clone is one base away. J is TRBJ1-2 and V is TRBV28; D gene uncertain. From germline, CDR1 is MDHEN and CDR2 SYDVKM. The CDR3 is 14 residues long. The CDR3 loop reads CVSSSSHGYYGYTF. For the CDR3, the DNA is TGTGTCAGCAGTTCGTCGCACGGCTACTATGGCTACACCTTC.

Ten or more counts support this clonotype. The chain uses TRBV3-1 and TRBJ1-1; a possible D gene is TRBD1 (5 bases). CDR1 LGHDT and CDR2 YNNKEL come from the germline V gene (reference sequence). The V end lost 4 bases, the J end lost 1 base, and 13 bases lay between the germline ends. The CDR3 is 15 residues long. This CDR3 is CASSPGQRGNTEAFF. Written as DNA, the CDR3 is TGTGCCAGCAGCCCAGGACAACGAGGGAACACTGAAGCTTTCTTT.

This clonotype was observed many times. The rearrangement uses TRBV29-1 and TRBJ2-5; D might be TRBD1 or TRBD2, each matching 5 bases. Germline V gene lookup returns CDR1 SQVTM and CDR2 ANQGSEA. V was pared by 4 bases and J by 5 bases, with 8 bases between. The CDR3 is 11 residues long. In DNA form, the CDR3 reads TGCAGCGTTGGAGGGGTGGAGACCCAGTACTTC. This sequence encodes CSVGGVETQYF.

V gene TRBV2 combines with J gene TRBJ1-5; 10 nucleotides align to TRBD1. Germline V gene sequence: CDR1 SNHLY, CDR2 FYNNEI. The CDR3 has 14 residues. The ends lost 5 bases at V and 4 bases at J; junction bases unmatched: 2. The CDR3 nucleotides are TGTGCCAGCAGTTGGGACAGGGGTAATCAGCCCCAGCATTTT. As protein: CASSWDRGNQPQHF.

This clonotype was observed a few times. CDR3 sequence (DNA): TGTGCCCAACCCCACGGACAGGACAATGAGCAGTTCTTC. It is translated as CAQPHGQDNEQFF. The chain is built from TRBV24-1 and TRBJ2-1; 7 positions agree with TRBD1. Per germline, CDR1 KGHDR and CDR2 SFDVKD. Germline trimming cut 12 bases from V and 5 bases from J; bases unmatched to any gene: 9. CDR3 size: 13 residues.

There are many counts of this clonotype. The V and J genes are TRBV7-8 and TRBJ2-5; 8 bases line up with TRBD2. After removal of 5 bases from V and 1 base from J, the junction contained 24 bases not matched to a gene. The germline V gene encodes CDR1 SGHVS and CDR2 FQNEAQ. CDR3 length: 21 amino acids. DNA of the CDR3: TGTGCCAGCAGCCCGGACCCCAAGGGGCTCGGGTTAGCGGGGCCCCAAGAGACCCAGTACTTC. Residues: CASSPDPKGLGLAGPQETQYF. Complete variable domain (other parts from reference TRBV7-8 and TRBJ2-5): GAGVSQSPRYKVAKRGQDVALRCDPISGHVSLFWYQQALGQGPEFLTYFQNEAQLDKSGLPSDRFFAERPEGSVSTLKIQRTQQEDSAVYLCASSPDPKGLGLAGPQETQYFGPGTRLLVL.

This clonotype was counted at least ten times. The chain employs TRBV6-5 and TRBJ1-5, with D possibly TRBD1 on 6 matching bases. The CDR3 length is 15 residues. V was shortened by 4 bases and J by 3 bases, with 13 bases between the two germline ends. CDR1 and CDR2 from the germline V gene are MNHEY and SVGAGI. The CDR3 is CASSSGTQANQPQHF. DNA for the CDR3: TGTGCCAGCAGTTCCGGGACACAAGCCAATCAGCCCCAGCATTTT.

This sequence joins TRBV23-1 and TRBJ2-7; 7 bases map to TRBD1. TRBV23-1 is assigned to the ORF class and has an uncertain function. Trimming cost V 3 bases and J 5 bases; bases outside gene matches: 7. The CDR3 consists of 14 residues. CDR3 bases: TGCGCCAGCAGTCATTCCGACAGGGACCACGAGCAGTACTTC. It encodes CASSHSDRDHEQYF.

Note on this clonotype: This may be a read error: a much more frequent sequence differs by one nucleotide. CDR3 in DNA: TGCGCCAGCAGCTTGGGACAGAAACTCTCTGGGGCCAAGGTCCTGACTTTC. Its protein is CASSLGQKLSGAKVLTF. The chain joins TRBV5-1 to TRBJ2-6; D perhaps matches TRBD1 (5 bases). From germline, CDR1 is SGHRS and CDR2 YFSETQ. The CDR3 length is 17 residues.

This clonotype came up many times. The chain recombines TRBV12-3 or TRBV12-4 with TRBJ2-1; D is uncertain. The CDR3 runs to 12 residues. V lost 5 bases, J lost 4 bases, and 6 bases lay in between. CDR3 bases: TGTGCCAGCAGTCAAAAGTACAATGAGCAGTTCTTC. Its protein is CASSQKYNEQFF.

V gene TRBV24-1 combines with J gene TRBJ2-3; no definite D call. Trimming removed 6 bases from V and 4 bases from J, with 16 bases in between. Germline-derived CDR1 and CDR2 are KGHDR and SFDVKD. The CDR3 has 15 amino acids. CDR3 sequence (DNA): TGTGCCACCAGTCCCCCGCCGTGGGTCGCAGATACGCAGTATTTT. It encodes CATSPPPWVADTQYF.

This clonotype was observed a few times. DNA of the CDR3: TGTGCCAGCAGCTCCAAGACAGCGACTAACTATGGCTACACCTTC. This translates into CASSSKTATNYGYTF. J is TRBJ1-2 and V is TRBV7-2, with a tentative D call TRBD1 (5 bases). Trimming stripped 4 bases from V and 0 bases from J, with 12 bases between. CDR1 and CDR2 (germline): SGHTA, FQGNSA. The CDR3 is 15 amino acids.

This clonotype has ten or more counts. This sequence joins TRBV5-1 and TRBJ1-6; D is perhaps TRBD1 (5 bases). There are 17 residues in the CDR3. The ends were cut back, 5 bases at V and 1 base at J, with 16 bases in the middle. Germline assignment: CDR1 SGHRS and CDR2 YFSETQ. CDR3 DNA: TGCGCCAGCAGTCCGCACGGGACCACTTCCTATAATTCACCCCTCCACTTT. It encodes CASSPHGTTSYNSPLHF.

Of note for this clonotype: A much larger clonotype is one base distant, so this may be a read error. The V and J genes are TRBV20-1 and TRBJ2-3, with TRBD2 identical over 11 bases. CDR3 size: 14 residues. Germline assignment: CDR1 DFQATT and CDR2 SNEGSKA (reference sequence). CDR3 loop: CSAVAGGLADTPYF. CDR3 sequence (DNA): TGCAGTGCTGTAGCGGGAGGGCTGGCAGATACGCCGTATTTT.

This clonotype was seen many times. The chain couples TRBV20-1 to TRBJ1-1; the D gene is possibly TRBD1 (6 bases). This CDR3 contains 12 residues. Germline V gene sequence: CDR1 DFQATT, CDR2 SNEGSKA (reference sequence). Trimming left V 3 bases short and J 5 bases short, with 10 bases between. CDR3 in amino acids: CSARVGGTEAFF. DNA for the CDR3: TGCAGTGCTAGGGTAGGGGGGACTGAAGCTTTCTTT.

V and J are TRBV12-3 or TRBV12-4 and TRBJ2-2, with 7 bases fitting TRBD1. The CDR3 has 18 residues. CDR3 residues: CTISLIGTAKKRTGELFF. CDR3 sequence (DNA): TGTACCATCAGTTTAATCGGGACAGCCAAGAAGAGAACCGGGGAGCTGTTTTTT.

In its sample, this clonotype was seen many times. The gene calls are TRBV5-1 and TRBJ1-3; TRBD1 might be the D (6 bases). CDR1 SGHRS and CDR2 YFSETQ come from the germline V gene. CDR3 length: 15 amino acids. V lost 0 bases to trimming and J lost 2 bases, with 9 bases between them. The CDR3 sequence: CASSLDAGAGNTIYF. The CDR3 DNA sequence: TGCGCCAGCAGCTTGGATGCAGGGGCTGGAAACACCATATATTTT.

This clonotype was seen ten or more times. The rearrangement uses TRBV3-1 and TRBJ1-1; D remains ambiguous. Germline V CDR1 and CDR2: LGHDT, YNNKEL (reference sequence). Trimming took 0 bases from V and 1 from J, leaving 6 bases between them. This CDR3 has 14 amino acids. The CDR3 nucleotides are TGTGCCAGCAGCCAAGACCCGCAGAACACTGAAGCTTTCTTT. Translating it yields CASSQDPQNTEAFF.